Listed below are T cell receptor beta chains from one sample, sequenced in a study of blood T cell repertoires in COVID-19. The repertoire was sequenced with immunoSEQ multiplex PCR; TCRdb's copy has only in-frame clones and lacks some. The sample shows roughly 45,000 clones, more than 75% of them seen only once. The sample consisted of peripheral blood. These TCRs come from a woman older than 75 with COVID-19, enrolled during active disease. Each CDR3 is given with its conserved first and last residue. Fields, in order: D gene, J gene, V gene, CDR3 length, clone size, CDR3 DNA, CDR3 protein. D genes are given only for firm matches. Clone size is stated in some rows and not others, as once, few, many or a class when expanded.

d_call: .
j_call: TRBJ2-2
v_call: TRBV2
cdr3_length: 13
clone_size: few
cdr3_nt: TGTGCCAGCAGGCTACAGGGAAGCGGGGAGCTGTTTTTT
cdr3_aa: CASRLQGSGELFF

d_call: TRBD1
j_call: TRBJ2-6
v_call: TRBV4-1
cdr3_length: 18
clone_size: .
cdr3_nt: TGCGCCAGCAGCCTCACCGGGACAGCAAGCTCTGGGGCCAACGTCCTGACTTTC
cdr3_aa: CASSLTGTASSGANVLTF

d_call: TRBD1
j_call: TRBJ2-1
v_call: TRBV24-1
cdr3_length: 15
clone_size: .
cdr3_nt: TGTGCCACCAATCCCGGGACAGCGTCCTACAATGAGCAGTTCTTC
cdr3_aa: CATNPGTASYNEQFF

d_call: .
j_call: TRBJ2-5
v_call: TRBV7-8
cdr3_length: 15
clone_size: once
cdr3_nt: TGTGCCAGCAGCTTAGAGGACCAGGCAGGGGAGACCCAGTACTTC
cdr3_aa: CASSLEDQAGETQYF

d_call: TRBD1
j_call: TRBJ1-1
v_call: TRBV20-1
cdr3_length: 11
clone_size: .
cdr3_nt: TGCAGTGCTGGGACAGTTATTGAAGCTTTCTTT
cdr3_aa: CSAGTVIEAFF

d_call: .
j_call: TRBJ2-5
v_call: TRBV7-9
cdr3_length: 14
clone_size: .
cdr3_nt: TGTGCCAGCAGCTTGGTTCCGGGACAAGAGACCCAGTACTTC
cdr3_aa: CASSLVPGQETQYF

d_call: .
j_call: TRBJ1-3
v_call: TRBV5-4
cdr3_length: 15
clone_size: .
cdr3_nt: TGTGCCAGCAGCCCACAGGGAGGGACTGGAAACACCATATATTTT
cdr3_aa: CASSPQGGTGNTIYF

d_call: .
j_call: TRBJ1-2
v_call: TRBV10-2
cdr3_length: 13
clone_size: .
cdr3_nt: TGCGCCAGCAGTGGGCAGTTGAACTATGGCTACGCCTTC
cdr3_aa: CASSGQLNYGYAF

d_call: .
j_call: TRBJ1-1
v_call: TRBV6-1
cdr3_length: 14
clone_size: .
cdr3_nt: TGTGCCAGCAGTGAGCCGGGACAATACACTGAAGCTTTCTTT
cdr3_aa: CASSEPGQYTEAFF

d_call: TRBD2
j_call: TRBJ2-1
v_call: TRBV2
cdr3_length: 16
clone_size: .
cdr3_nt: TGTGCCAGCAGTCCCACGGGACTAGCGCCGTACAATGAGCAGTTCTTC
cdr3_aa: CASSPTGLAPYNEQFF

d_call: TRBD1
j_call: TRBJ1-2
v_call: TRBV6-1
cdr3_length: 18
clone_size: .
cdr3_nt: TGTGCCAGCAGTGGACAAGGGACAGGGCTAGGGAACGACTATGGCTACACCTTC
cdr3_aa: CASSGQGTGLGNDYGYTF

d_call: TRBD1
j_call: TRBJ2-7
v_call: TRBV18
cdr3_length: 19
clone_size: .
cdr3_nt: TGTGCCAGCTCACCGGACAGGGGCCATACGGGGGGCGTCTCCTACGAGCAGTACTTC
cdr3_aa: CASSPDRGHTGGVSYEQYF

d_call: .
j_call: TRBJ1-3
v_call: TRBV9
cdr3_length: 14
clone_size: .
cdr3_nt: TGTGCCAGCAGCGTAGGGGACATCGGCCACCCCATATATTTT
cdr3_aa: CASSVGDIGHPIYF

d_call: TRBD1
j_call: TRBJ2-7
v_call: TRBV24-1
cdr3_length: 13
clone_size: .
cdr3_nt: TGTGCCACCAGTGAGACAGGGCTCTACGAGCAGTACTTC
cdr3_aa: CATSETGLYEQYF

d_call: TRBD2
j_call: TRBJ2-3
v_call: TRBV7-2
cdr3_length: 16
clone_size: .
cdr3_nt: TGTGCCAGCAGCTTATTCCGGGGGAGGGCAGAGGATACGCAGTATTTT
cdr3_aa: CASSLFRGRAEDTQYF

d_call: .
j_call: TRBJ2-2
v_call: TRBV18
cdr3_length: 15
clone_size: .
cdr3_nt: TGTGCCAGCTCACCGCCGGGACTGAACACCGGGGAGCTGTTTTTT
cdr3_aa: CASSPPGLNTGELFF

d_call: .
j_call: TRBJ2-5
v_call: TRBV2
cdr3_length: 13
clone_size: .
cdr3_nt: TGTGCCAGCATTTGGACAGCCCAAGAGACCCAGTACTTC
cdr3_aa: CASIWTAQETQYF

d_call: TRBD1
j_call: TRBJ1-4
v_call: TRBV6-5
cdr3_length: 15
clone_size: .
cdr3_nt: TGTGCCAGCAGTTACTGGGGACAGAACAATGAAAAACTGTTTTTT
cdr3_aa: CASSYWGQNNEKLFF

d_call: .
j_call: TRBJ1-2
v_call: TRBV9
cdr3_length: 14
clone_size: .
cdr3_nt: TGTGCCAGCAGCCACCGGGGTGGGCTGGATGGCTACACCTTC
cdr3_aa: CASSHRGGLDGYTF

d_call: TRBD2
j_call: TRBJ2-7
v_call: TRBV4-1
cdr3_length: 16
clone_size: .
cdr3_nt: TGCGCCAGCAGCCAAGCGGAGACTAGCGGGTGGTACGAGCAGTACTTC
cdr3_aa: CASSQAETSGWYEQYF

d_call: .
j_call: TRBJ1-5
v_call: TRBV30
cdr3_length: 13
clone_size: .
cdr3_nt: TGTGCCTGGAGTGTACCAGGAAACCAGCCCCAGCATTTT
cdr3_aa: CAWSVPGNQPQHF

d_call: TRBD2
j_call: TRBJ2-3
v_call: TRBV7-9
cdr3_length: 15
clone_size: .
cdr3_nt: TGTGCCAGCAGCGCGGGGGGCGGGGGCACAGATACGCAGTATTTT
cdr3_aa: CASSAGGGGTDTQYF

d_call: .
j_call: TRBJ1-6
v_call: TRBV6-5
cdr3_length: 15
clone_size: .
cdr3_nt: TGTGCCAGCAGTCCCTGGTCCGAACTGAATTCACCCCTCCACTTT
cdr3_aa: CASSPWSELNSPLHF

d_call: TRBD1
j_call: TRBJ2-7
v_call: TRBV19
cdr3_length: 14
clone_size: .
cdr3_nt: TGTGCCAGTACCGGGACAGGGTCCCCCTACGAGCAGTACTTC
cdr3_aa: CASTGTGSPYEQYF

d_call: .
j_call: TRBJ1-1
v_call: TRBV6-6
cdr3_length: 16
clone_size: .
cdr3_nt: TGTGCCAGCAGTTACCCTCCCCGGTTGGCGGAGGGTGAAGCTTTCTTT
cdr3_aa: CASSYPPRLAEGEAFF

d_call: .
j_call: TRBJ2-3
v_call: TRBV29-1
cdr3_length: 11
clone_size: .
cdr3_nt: TGCAGCGTACTAGATTTAGATACGCAGTATTTT
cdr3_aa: CSVLDLDTQYF

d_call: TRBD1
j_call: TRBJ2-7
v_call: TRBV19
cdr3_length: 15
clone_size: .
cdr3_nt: TGTGCCAGTAGTAGACCGGGACAGGCGGGGTACGAGCAGTACTTC
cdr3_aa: CASSRPGQAGYEQYF

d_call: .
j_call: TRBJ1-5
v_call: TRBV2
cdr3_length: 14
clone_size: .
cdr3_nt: TGTGCCAGCAGTGAATTTCAGGGAAATCAGCCCCAGCATTTT
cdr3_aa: CASSEFQGNQPQHF

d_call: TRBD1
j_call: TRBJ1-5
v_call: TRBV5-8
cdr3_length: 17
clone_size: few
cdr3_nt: TGTGCCAGCCGCCAAGGCACAGGGGCATTTAGCAATCAGCCCCAGCATTTT
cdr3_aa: CASRQGTGAFSNQPQHF

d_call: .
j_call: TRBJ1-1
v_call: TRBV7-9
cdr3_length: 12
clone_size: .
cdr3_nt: TGTGCCAGCAGCTTTTCCCCGCGGAAGGTTTTCTTT
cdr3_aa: CASSFSPRKVFF

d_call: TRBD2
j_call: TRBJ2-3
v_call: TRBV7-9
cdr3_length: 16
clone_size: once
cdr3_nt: TGTGCCAGCAGCTCCCTCCTTACGGGGAGGGCCCTAACGCAGTATTTT
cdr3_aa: CASSSLLTGRALTQYF

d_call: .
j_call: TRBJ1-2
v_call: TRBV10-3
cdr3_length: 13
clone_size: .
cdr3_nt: TGTGCCATCACCCCGGACAGTAACTATGGCTACACCTTC
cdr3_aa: CAITPDSNYGYTF

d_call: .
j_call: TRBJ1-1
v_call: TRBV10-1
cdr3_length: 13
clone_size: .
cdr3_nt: TGCGCCAGCAGCCTCACAGGGAACACTGAAGCTTTCTTT
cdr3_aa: CASSLTGNTEAFF

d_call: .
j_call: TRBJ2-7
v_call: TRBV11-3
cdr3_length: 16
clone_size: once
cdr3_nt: TGTGCCAGCAGCATCAAGCGGGCTGTGCCTTCCTACGAGCAGTACTTC
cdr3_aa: CASSIKRAVPSYEQYF

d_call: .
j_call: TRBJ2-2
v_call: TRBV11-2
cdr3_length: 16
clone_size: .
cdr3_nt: TGTGCCAGCAGCTTAGGACAGCAAGTTTACACCGGGGAGCTGTTTTTT
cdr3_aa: CASSLGQQVYTGELFF

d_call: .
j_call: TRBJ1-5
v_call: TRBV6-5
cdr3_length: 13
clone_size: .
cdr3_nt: TGTGCCAGCTGGCGAGGAAGCAATCAGCCCCAGCATTTT
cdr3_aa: CASWRGSNQPQHF

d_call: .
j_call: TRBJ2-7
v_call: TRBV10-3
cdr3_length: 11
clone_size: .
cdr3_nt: TGTGCCACCAGGTCCCTATACGAGCAGTACTTC
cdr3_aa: CATRSLYEQYF

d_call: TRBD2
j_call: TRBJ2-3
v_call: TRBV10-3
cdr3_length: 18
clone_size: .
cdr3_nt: TGTGCCATCAGTGAGTCCGGGACTAGCGGGAGTCTCACAGATACGCAGTATTTT
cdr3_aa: CAISESGTSGSLTDTQYF

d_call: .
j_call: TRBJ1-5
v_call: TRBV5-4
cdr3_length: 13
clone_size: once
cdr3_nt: TGTGCCAGCAGCCTCGACACGAATCAGCCCCAGCATTTT
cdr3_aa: CASSLDTNQPQHF

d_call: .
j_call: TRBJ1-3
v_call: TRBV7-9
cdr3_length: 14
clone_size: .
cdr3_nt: TGTGCCAGCAGCTCCAGGGTGGACGGAAACACCATATATTTT
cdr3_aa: CASSSRVDGNTIYF

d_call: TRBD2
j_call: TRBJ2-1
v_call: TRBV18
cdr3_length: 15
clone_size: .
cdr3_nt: TGTGCCAGCTCACCGACTAGCGGGAGTGGCAATGAGCAGTTCTTC
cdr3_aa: CASSPTSGSGNEQFF

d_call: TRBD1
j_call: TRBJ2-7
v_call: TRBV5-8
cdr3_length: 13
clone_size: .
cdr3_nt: TGTGCCAGCTTCAGGACAGGGTCGCACGAGCAGTACTTC
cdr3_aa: CASFRTGSHEQYF

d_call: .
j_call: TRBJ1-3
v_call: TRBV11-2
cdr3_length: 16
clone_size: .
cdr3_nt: TGTGCCAGCAGCGACCCCAGGGATAGCCCTGGAAACACCATATATTTT
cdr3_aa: CASSDPRDSPGNTIYF

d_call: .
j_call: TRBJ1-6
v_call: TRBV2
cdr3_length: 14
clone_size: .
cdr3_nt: TGTGCCAGCAGTCCCGACAGAACCCCTTCACCCCTCCACTTT
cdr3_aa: CASSPDRTPSPLHF

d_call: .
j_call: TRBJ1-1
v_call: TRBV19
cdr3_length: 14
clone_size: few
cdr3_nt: TGTGCCAGTAGTCGGGGGAACATGAACACTGAAGCTTTCTTT
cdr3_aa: CASSRGNMNTEAFF

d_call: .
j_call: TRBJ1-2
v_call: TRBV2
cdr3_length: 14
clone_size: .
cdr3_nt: TGTGCCAGCAAGCCCGGAGGGAGCCTGTGGGGCTACACCTTC
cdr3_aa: CASKPGGSLWGYTF

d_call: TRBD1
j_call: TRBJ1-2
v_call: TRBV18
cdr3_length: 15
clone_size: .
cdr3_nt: TGTGCCAGCTCACTCCAGACAGGGGGCAACTATGGCTACACCTTC
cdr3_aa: CASSLQTGGNYGYTF

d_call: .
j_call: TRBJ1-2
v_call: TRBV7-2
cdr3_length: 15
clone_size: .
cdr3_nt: TGTGCCAGCAGCTTGTCGGGAGCGGGGGCTCAAGGCTACACCTTC
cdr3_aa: CASSLSGAGAQGYTF

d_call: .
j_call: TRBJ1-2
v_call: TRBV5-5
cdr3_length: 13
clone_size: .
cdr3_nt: TGTGCCAGCAGCTTGTCAGGGCTGGGTGGCTACACCTTC
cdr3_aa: CASSLSGLGGYTF

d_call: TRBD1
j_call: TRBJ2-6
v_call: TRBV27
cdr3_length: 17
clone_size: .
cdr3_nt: TGTGCCAGCAGTCTCCGCCGACAGGGCACGGGGGCCAACGTCCTGACTTTC
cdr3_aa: CASSLRRQGTGANVLTF

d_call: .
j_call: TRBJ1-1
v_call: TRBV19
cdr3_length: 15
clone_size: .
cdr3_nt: TGTGCCAGTAGGGGACGGGAGGGGGTAGGTACTGAAGCTTTCTTT
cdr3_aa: CASRGREGVGTEAFF

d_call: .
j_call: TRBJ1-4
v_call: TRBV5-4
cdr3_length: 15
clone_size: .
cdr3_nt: TGTGCCAGCAGCCGCCCGGGGGGACCCAATGAAAAACTGTTTTTT
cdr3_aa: CASSRPGGPNEKLFF

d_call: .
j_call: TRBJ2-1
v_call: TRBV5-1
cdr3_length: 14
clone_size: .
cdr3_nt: TGCGCCAGCAGCTTGGACACTAGATACAATGAGCAGTTCTTC
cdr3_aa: CASSLDTRYNEQFF

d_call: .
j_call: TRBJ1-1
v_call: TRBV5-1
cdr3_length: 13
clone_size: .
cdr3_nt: TGCGCCAGCAGCTTGATAGTGAACACTGAAGCTTTCTTT
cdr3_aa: CASSLIVNTEAFF

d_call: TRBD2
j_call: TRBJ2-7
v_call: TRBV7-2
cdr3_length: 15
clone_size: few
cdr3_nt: TGTGCCAGCAGCGCCAGAACGGGAGGCTCCTACGAGCAGTACTTC
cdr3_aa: CASSARTGGSYEQYF

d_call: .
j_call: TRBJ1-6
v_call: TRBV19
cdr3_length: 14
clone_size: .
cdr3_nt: TGTGCCAGTAGTTTCCGGGATTTCAATTCACCCCTCCACTTT
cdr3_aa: CASSFRDFNSPLHF

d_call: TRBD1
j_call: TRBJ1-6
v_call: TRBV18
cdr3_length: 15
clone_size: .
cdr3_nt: TGTGCCAGCTCACCCGGGACAGGGCAGGGATCACCCCTCCACTTT
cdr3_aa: CASSPGTGQGSPLHF

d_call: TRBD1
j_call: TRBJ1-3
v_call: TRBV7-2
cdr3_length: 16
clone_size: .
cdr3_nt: TGTGCCAGCAGCCCCCCCGGACAGGGCCCTGGAAACACCATATATTTT
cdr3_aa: CASSPPGQGPGNTIYF

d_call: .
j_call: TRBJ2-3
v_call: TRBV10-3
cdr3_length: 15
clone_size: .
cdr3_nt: TGTGCCATCAGTGAGTCGACCCGGGGCACAGATACGCAGTATTTT
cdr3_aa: CAISESTRGTDTQYF